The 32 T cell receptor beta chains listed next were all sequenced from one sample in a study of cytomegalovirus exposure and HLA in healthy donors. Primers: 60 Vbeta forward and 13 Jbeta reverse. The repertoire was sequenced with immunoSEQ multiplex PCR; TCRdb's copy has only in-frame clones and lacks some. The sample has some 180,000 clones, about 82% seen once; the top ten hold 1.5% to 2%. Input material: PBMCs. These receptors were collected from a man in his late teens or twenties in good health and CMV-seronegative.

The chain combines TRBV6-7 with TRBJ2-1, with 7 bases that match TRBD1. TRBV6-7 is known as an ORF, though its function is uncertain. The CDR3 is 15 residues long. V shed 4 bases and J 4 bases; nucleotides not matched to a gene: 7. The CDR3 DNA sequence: TGTGCCAGCAGTTTATGGACAGGAACTTACAATGAGCAGTTCTTC. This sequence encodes CASSLWTGTYNEQFF.

The CDR3 sequence: CASSAEWSLQETQYF. Written as DNA, the CDR3 is TGTGCCAGCAGCGCTGAATGGAGTCTCCAAGAGACCCAGTACTTC. The V call is TRBV9, the J call TRBJ2-5; D gene uncertain. The V end lost 3 bases, the J end lost 1 base, and 13 bases lay between the germline ends. The CDR3 is made up of 15 amino acids. The V gene's germline CDR1 is SGDLS and CDR2 YYNGEE.

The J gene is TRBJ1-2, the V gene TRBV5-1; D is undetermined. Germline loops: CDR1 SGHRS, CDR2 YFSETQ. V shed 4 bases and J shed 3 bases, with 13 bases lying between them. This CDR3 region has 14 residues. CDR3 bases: TGCGCCAGCAGCCACAGCTCGTCTGACTATGGCTACACCTTC. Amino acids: CASSHSSSDYGYTF.

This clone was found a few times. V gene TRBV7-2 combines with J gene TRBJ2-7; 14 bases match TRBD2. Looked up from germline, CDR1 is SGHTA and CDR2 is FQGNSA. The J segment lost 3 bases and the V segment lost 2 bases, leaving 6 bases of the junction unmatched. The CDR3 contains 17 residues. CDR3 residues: CASSLRRTSGRFYEQYF. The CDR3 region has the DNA TGTGCCAGCAGCTTAAGGCGGACTAGCGGGAGGTTCTACGAGCAGTACTTC.

The CDR3 DNA sequence: TGTGCCAGCCCCCCCCCAGGGAGCGGGGAGACCCAGTACTTC. Its translation is CASPPPGSGETQYF. V usage is TRBV6-1 and J usage is TRBJ2-5, with a possible D match to TRBD2 (6 bases). From germline, CDR1 is MNHNS and CDR2 SASEGT. Trimming stripped 8 bases from V and 5 bases from J, with 18 bases between. CDR3 size: 14 residues.

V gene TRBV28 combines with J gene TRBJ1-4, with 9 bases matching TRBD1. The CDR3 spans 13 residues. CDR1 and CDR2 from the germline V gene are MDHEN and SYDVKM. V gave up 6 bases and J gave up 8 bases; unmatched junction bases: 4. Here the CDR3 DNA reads TGTGCCAGCAGCCCCGGGACAGGGGAAAAACTGTTTTTT. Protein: CASSPGTGEKLFF.

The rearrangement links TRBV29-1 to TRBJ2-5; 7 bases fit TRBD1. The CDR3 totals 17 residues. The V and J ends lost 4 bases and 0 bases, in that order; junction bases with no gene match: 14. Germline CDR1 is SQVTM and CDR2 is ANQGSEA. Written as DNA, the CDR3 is TGCAGCGTTGGCCACGCAACCAGGGACAGCAACCAAGAGACCCAGTACTTC. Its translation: CSVGHATRDSNQETQYF.

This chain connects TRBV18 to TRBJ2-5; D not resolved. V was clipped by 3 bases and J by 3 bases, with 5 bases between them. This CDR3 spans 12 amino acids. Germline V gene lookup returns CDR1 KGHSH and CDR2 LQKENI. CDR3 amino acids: CASSPIEETQYF. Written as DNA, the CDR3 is TGTGCCAGCTCACCCATAGAAGAGACCCAGTACTTC. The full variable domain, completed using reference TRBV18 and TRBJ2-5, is NAGVMQNPRHLVRRRGQEARLRCSPMKGHSHVYWYRQLPEEGLKFMVYLQKENIIDESGMPKERFSAEFPKEGPSILRIQQVVRGDSAAYFCASSPIEETQYFGPGTRLLVL.

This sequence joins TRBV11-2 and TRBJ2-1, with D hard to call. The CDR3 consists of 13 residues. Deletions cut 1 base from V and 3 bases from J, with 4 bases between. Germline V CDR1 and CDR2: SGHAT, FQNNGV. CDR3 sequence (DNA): TGTGCCAGCAGCTTAGGGAGCTACAATGAGCAGTTCTTC. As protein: CASSLGSYNEQFF.

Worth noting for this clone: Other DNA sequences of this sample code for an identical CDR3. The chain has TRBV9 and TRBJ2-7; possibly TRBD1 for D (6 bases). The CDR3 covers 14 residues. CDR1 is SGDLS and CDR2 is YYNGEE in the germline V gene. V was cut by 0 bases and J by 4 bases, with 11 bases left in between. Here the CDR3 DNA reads TGTGCCAGCAGCGTAGCTCCGAGGGGGTACGAGCAGTACTTC. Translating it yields CASSVAPRGYEQYF.

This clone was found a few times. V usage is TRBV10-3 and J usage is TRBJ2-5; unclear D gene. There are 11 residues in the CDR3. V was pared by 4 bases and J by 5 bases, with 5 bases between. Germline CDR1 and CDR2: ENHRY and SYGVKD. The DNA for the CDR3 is TGTGCCATCAGTGCTTCGGAGACCCAGTACTTC. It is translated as CAISASETQYF.

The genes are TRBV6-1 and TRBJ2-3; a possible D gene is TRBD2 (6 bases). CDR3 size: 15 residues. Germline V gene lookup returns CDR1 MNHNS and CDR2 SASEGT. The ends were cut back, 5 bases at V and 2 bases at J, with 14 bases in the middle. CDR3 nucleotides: TGTGCCAGCAGTCCAACGGGGGTTCCCACAGATACGCAGTATTTT. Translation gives CASSPTGVPTDTQYF.

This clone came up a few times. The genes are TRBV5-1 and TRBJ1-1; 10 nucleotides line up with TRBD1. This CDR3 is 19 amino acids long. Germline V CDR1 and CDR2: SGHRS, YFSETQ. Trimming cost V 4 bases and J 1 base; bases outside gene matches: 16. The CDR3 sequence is CASSPSNRDRGLWNTEAFF. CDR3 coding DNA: TGCGCCAGCAGCCCCTCCAACCGGGACAGGGGTCTATGGAACACTGAAGCTTTCTTT. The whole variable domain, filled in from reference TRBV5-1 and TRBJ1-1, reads KAGVTQTPRYLIKTRGQQVTLSCSPISGHRSVSWYQQTPGQGLQFLFEYFSETQRNKGNFPGRFSGRQFSNSRSEMNVSTLELGDSALYLCASSPSNRDRGLWNTEAFFGQGTRLTVV.

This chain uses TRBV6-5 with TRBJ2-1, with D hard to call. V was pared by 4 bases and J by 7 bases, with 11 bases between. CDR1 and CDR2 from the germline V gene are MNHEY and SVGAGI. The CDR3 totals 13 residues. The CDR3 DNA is TGTGCCAGCAGTTTGGGCTCCCCGAATGAGCAGTTCTTC. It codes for CASSLGSPNEQFF.

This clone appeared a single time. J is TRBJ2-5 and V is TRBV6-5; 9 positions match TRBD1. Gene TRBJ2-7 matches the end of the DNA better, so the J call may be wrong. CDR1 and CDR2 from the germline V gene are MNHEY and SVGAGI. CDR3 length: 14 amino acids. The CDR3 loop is CASSRDRVSYEQYF. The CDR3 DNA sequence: TGTGCCAGCAGCCGGGACAGGGTCTCCTACGAGCAGTACTTC.

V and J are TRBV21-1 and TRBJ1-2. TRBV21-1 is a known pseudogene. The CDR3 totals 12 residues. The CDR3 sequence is CAAGPGGYGYTF. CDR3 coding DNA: TGTGCCGCCGGACCGGGAGGCTATGGCTACACCTTC.

The CDR3 DNA reads TGTGCCAGCAGTGAAGAGGTGCAGGTCGAGCAGTACTTC. Protein sequence: CASSEEVQVEQYF. The chain joins TRBV2 to TRBJ2-7; D not certain. CDR1 and CDR2 (germline): SNHLY, FYNNEI. The CDR3 totals 13 residues. Trimming left V 1 base short and J 6 bases short, with 10 bases between.

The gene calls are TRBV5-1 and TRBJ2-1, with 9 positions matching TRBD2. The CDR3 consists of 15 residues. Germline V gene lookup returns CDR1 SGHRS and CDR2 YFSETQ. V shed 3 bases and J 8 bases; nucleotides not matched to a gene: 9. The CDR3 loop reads CASSSGGGGADEQFF. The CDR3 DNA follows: TGCGCCAGCAGCTCGGGGGGCGGGGGGGCCGATGAGCAGTTCTTC.

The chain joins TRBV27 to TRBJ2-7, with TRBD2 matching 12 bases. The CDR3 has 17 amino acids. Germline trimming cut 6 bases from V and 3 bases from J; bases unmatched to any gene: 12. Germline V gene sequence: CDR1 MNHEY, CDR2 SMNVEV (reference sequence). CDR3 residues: CASRGGRLAGEGYEQYF. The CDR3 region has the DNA TGTGCCAGCAGGGGGGGACGACTAGCGGGAGAGGGCTACGAGCAGTACTTC.

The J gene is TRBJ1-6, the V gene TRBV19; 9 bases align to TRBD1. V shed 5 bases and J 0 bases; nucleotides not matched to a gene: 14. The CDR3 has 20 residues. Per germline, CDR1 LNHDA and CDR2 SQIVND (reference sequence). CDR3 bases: TGTGCCAGTAGTTCGACCGGGACAGGGATTAGGGGCTCCTATAATTCACCCCTCCACTTT. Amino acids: CASSSTGTGIRGSYNSPLHF.

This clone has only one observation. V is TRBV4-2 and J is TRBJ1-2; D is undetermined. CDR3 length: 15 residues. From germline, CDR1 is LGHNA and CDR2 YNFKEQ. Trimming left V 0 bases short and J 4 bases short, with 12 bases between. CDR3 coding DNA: TGTGCCAGCAGCCAAGATAGTTCCGATCCCTATGGCTACACCTTC. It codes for CASSQDSSDPYGYTF.

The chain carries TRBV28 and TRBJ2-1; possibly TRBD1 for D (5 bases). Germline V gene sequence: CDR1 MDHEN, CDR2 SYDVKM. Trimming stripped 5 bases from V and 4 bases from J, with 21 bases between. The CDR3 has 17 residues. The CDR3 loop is CASSPYRAGRRYNEQFF. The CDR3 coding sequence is TGTGCCAGCAGTCCCTACCGGGCAGGGCGACGGTACAATGAGCAGTTCTTC.

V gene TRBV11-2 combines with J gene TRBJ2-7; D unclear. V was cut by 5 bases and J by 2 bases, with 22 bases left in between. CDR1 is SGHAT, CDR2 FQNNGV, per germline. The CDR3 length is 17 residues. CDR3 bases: TGTGCCAGCAGCCTGACACCCCCTTTGTGGAAGACCTACGAGCAGTACTTC. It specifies CASSLTPPLWKTYEQYF.

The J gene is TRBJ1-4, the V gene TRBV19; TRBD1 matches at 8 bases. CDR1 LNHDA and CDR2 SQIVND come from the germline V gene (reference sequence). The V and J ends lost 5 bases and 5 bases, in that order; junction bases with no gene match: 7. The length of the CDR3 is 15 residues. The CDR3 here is CASSGQGLRNEKLFF. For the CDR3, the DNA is TGTGCCAGTAGTGGACAGGGCCTACGGAATGAAAAACTGTTTTTT.

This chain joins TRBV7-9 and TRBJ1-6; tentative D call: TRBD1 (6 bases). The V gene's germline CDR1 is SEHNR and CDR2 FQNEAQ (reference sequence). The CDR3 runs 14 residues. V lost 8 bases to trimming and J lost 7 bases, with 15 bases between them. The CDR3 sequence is CASVMDRENSPLHF. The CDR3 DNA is TGTGCCAGCGTTATGGACAGAGAAAATTCACCCCTCCACTTT. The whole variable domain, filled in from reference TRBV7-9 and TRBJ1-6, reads DTGVSQNPRHKITKRGQNVTFRCDPISEHNRLYWYRQTLGQGPEFLTYFQNEAQLEKSRLLSDRFSAERPKGSFSTLEIQRTEQGDSAMYLCASVMDRENSPLHFGNGTRLTVT.

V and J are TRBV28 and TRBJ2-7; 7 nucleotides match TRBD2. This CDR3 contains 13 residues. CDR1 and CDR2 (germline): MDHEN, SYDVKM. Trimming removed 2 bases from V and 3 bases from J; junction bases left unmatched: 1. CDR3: CASSLSGNYEQYF. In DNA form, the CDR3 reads TGTGCCAGCAGTTTAAGCGGGAACTACGAGCAGTACTTC. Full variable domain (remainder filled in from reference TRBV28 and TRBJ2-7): DVKVTQSSRYLVKRTGEKVFLECVQDMDHENMFWYRQDPGLGLRLIYFSYDVKMKEKGDIPEGYSVSREKKERFSLILESASTNQTSMYLCASSLSGNYEQYFGPGTRLTVT.

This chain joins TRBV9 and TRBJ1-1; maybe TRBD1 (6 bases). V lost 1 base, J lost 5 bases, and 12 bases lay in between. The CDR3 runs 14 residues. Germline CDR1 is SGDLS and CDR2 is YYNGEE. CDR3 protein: CASSVRGSGTEAFF. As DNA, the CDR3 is TGTGCCAGCAGCGTAAGGGGGTCGGGAACTGAAGCTTTCTTT.

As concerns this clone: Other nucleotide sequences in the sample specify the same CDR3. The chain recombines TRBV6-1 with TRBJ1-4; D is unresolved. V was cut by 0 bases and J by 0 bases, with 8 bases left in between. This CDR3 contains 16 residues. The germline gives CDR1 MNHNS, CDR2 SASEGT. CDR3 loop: CASSEAGVATNEKLFF. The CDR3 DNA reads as TGTGCCAGCAGTGAAGCGGGCGTTGCAACTAATGAAAAACTGTTTTTT.

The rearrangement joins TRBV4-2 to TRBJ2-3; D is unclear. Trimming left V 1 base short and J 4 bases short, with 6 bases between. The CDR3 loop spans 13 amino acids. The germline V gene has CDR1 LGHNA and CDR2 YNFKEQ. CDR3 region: CASSQVRADTQYF. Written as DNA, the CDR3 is TGTGCCAGCAGCCAAGTTCGGGCAGATACGCAGTATTTT.

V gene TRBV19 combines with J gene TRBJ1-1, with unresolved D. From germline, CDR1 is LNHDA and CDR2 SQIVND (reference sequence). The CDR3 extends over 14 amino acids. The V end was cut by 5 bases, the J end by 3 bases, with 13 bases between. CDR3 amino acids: CASSLTFRYTEAFF. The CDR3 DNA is TGTGCCAGTAGTTTGACTTTTCGTTACACTGAAGCTTTCTTT.

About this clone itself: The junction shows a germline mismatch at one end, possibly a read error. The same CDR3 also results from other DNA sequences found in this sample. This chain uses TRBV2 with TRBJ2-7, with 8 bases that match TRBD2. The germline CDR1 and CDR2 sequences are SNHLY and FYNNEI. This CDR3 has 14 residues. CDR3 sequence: CASVKLAAIYEQYF. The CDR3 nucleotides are TGCGCCAGCGTAAAACTAGCGGCCATCTACGAGCAGTACTTC.

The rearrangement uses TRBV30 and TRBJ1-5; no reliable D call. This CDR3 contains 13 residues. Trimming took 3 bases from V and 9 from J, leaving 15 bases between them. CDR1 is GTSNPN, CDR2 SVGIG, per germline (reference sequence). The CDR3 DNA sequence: TGTGCCTGGAGCGAGGGCCGGGATGGGCCCCAGCATTTT. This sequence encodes CAWSEGRDGPQHF.